This T cell receptor beta chain derives from a study of beta chain features in type 1 diabetes. Turning to the study itself: On cell yields, gender and age, patients and healthy donors were similar. The study's findings and limits: Shortening that was moderate but significant affected the TCRB CDR3s of Type 1 diabetes patients in all four CD4+ subsets.

Reverse transcription of all isolated RNA meant that expressed TCRB transcripts were sequenced. The table came from immunoSEQ multiplex PCR; TCRdb's copy has only in-frame clones and leaves some out. The sample lists more than 250,000 clones, over 14% occurring once. Looked up from germline, CDR1 is SGDLS and CDR2 is YYNGEE. V lost 0 bases and J lost 1; bases outside the gene matches: 9. The CDR3 covers 18 residues. As to this clone: Its cognate antigen is unknown.

This clonotype originated in a young man with type 1 diabetes. This chain links TRBV9 with TRBJ2-3; 9 bases line up with TRBD2. Material for sequencing was naive CD4+ T cells from blood. CDR3 amino acids: CASSVGLAVNRGTDTQYF. DNA of the CDR3: TGTGCCAGCAGCGTAGGACTAGCGGTTAACAGGGGCACAGATACGCAGTATTTT. Full variable domain (missing parts from reference TRBV9 and TRBJ2-3): DSGVTQTPKHLITATGQRVTLRCSPRSGDLSVYWYQQSLDQGLQFLIQYYNGEERAKGNILERFSAQQFPDLHSELNLSSLELGDSALYFCASSVGLAVNRGTDTQYFGPGTRLTVL.